This is a list of T cell receptor beta chains from one sample in a study of shared clonotypes between healthy human individuals. Profiled with immunoSEQ multiplex PCR; TCRdb holds only in-frame clones, not every one. The sample holds about half a million clones, approximately 81% seen once. Sequenced input: PBMCs. Source of these receptors: a woman in her forties in good health. Some clones in this sample may be carry-over from other donors' samples. Each CDR3 is given with its conserved first and last residue. A D gene is named only where the DNA matches it firmly. Clone size is given for some rows only: seen once, a few or many times, or a class if the clone is expanded.

v_gene	abundance	d_gene	j_gene	CDR3nt	CDR3aa
TRBV2	-	TRBD1	TRBJ2-5	TGTGCCAGCAGTGCAATGACAGGGGAAGAGACCCAGTACTTC	CASSAMTGEETQYF
TRBV28	-	-	TRBJ1-4	TGTGCCAGCAGTTTATGGGGGGCGCCTGCTAATGAAAAACTGTTTTTT	CASSLWGAPANEKLFF
TRBV5-1	-	-	TRBJ2-6	TGCGCCAGCAGCGAGGTGTCCGGGGCCAACGTCCTGACTTTC	CASSEVSGANVLTF
TRBV25-1	-	-	TRBJ2-2	TGTGCCAGCAGTGAATTTGGAAGCACCGGGGAGCTGTTTTTT	CASSEFGSTGELFF
TRBV27	-	TRBD2	TRBJ2-7	TGTGCCAGCAGTTTCAGGGGACTAGCTCTCTACGAGCAGTACTTC	CASSFRGLALYEQYF
TRBV2	-	-	TRBJ2-5	TGTGCCAGCAGAGAGGGAGCTGGGGAGACCCAGTACTTC	CASREGAGETQYF
TRBV9	once	TRBD2	TRBJ2-1	TGTGCCAGCAGCGTAGGAACTAGCGGACCTTACAATGAGCAGTTCTTC	CASSVGTSGPYNEQFF
TRBV28	-	-	TRBJ1-3	TGTGCCAGCATACGGCATCACTCTGGAAACACCATATATTTT	CASIRHHSGNTIYF
TRBV2	many	-	TRBJ1-5	TGTGCCAGCAGTGAACAGGGCGATAGCAATCAGCCCCAGCATTTT	CASSEQGDSNQPQHF
TRBV28	-	-	TRBJ2-1	TGTGCCAGCAGTTTAGGCAGATGGGGCATGTACTCCTACAATGAGCAGTTCTTC	CASSLGRWGMYSYNEQFF
TRBV2	-	-	TRBJ1-2	TGTGCCAGCAGGCCCCTGGGGGGGGCAGATGGCTACACCTTC	CASRPLGGADGYTF
TRBV28	once	-	TRBJ1-2	TGTGCCATCGGGCCCCGCTATGGCTACACCTTC	CAIGPRYGYTF
TRBV6-6	-	TRBD2	TRBJ2-3	TGTGCCAGCAGTTACCCCGGACTAGCGGGGTTAGATACGCAGTATTTT	CASSYPGLAGLDTQYF
TRBV4-2	-	-	TRBJ2-1	TGTGCCAGCAGCCAATCGCACAGAACTTACAATGAGCAGTTCTTC	CASSQSHRTYNEQFF
TRBV30	-	TRBD2	TRBJ2-3	TGTGCCTGGATAGAGCGGGAGGGCACAGATACGCAGTATTTT	CAWIEREGTDTQYF
TRBV19	-	-	TRBJ2-6	TGTGCCAGTAGTATAGAACCCACACTCGCACCTGGGGCCAACGTCCTGACTTTC	CASSIEPTLAPGANVLTF
TRBV15	-	TRBD1	TRBJ1-2	TGTGCCACCAGCAGAGATCAGGGACAGGTCTATGGCTACACCTTC	CATSRDQGQVYGYTF
TRBV2	once	-	TRBJ2-3	TGTGCCAGCAGCGCAAGGACAGCGGACACAGATACGCAGTATTTT	CASSARTADTDTQYF
TRBV10-3	once	-	TRBJ1-2	TGTGCCATCACAGGAGAGAGAAACTATGGCTACACCTTC	CAITGERNYGYTF